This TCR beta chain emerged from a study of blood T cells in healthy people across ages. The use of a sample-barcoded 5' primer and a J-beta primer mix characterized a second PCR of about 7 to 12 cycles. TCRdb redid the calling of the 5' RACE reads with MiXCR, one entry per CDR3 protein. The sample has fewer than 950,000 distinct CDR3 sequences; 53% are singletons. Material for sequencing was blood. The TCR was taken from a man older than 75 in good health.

The CDR3 nucleotides are TGTGCCAGCAGTTCTGGAGTATTAGCAAATCAGCCCCAGCATTTT. This sequence encodes CASSSGVLANQPQHF. This chain connects TRBV12-3 or TRBV12-4 to TRBJ1-5, with D unresolved. The CDR3 extends over 15 amino acids. Trimming shortened V by 4 bases and J by 4 bases, and 14 bases separated the two germline ends.